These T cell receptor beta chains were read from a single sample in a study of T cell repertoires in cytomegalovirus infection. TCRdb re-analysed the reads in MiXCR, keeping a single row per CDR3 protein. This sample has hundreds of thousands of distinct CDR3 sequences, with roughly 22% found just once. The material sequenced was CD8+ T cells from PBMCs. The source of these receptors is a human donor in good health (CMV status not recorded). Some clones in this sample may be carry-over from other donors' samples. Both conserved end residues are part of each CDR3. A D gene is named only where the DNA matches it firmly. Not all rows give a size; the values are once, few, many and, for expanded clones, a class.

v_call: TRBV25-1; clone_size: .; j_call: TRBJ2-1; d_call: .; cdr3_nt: TGTGCCAGCAGTGTTCTCGATAAGCAGTTCTTC; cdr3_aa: CASSVLDKQFF
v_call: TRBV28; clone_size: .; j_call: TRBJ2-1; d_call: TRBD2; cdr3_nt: TGTGCCAGCAGGATGGGACTAGCGGGGCGTAGGGATGAGCAGTTCTTC; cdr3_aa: CASRMGLAGRRDEQFF
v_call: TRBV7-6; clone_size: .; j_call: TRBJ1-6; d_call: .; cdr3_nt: TGTGCCAGCAGCTCGGACGGGAATACCAATTCACCCCTCCACTTT; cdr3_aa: CASSSDGNTNSPLHF
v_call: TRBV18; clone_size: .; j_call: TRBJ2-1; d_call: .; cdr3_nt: TGTGCCAGCTCACCGGGGGACTACAATGAGCAGTTCTTC; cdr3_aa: CASSPGDYNEQFF
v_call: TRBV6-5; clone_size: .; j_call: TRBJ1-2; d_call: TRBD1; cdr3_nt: TGTGCCAGCAGAGTAGGGACAGGGAGCGGCTATGGCTACACCTTC; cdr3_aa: CASRVGTGSGYGYTF
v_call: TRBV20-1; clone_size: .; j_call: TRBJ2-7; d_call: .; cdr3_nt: TGCAGTCAAAGAGGCGGAACATCCTACGAGCAGTACTTC; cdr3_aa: CSQRGGTSYEQYF
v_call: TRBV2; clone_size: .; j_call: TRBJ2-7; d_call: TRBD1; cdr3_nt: TGTGCCAGCCGAAGCGAGGGGGCTTTAGACGAGCAGTACTTC; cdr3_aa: CASRSEGALDEQYF
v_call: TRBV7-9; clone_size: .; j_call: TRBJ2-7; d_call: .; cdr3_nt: TGTGCCAGCAGCTCCACCCGGGGCCACGAGCAGTACTTC; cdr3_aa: CASSSTRGHEQYF
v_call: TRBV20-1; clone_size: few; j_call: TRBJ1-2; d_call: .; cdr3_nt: TGCAGTGCTAGCGCGGAATGGGGCTATGGCTACACCTTC; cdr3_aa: CSASAEWGYGYTF
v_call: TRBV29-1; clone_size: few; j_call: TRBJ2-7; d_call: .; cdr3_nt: TGCAGCGTACAAGGTCCCTACGAGCAGTACTTC; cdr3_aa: CSVQGPYEQYF
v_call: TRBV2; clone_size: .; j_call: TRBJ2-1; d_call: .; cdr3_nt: TGTGCCAGCACTCGGGGGCGGTACAATGAGCAGTTCTTC; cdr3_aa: CASTRGRYNEQFF
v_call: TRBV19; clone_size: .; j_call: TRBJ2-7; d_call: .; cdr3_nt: TGTGCCAGTAGTGATGGGGGGCTCGACTACGAGCAGTACTTC; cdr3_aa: CASSDGGLDYEQYF
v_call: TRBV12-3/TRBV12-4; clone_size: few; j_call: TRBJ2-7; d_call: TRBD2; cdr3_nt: TGTGCCAGCAGTTTAGGGACTAGCGGGGTACCCTACGAGCAGTACTTC; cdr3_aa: CASSLGTSGVPYEQYF
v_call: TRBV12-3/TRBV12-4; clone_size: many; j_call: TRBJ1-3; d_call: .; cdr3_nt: TGTGCCAGCAGCCCCTTGGGGTACTCTGGAAACACCATATATTTT; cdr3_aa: CASSPLGYSGNTIYF
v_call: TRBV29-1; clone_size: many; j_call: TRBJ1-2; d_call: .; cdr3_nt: TGCAGCGTTGAAGGAGGCCAGGGCAACTATGGCTACACCTTC; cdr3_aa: CSVEGGQGNYGYTF
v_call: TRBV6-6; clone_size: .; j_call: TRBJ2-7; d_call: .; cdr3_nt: TGTGCCAGCAGTTACGAAATCTCCTACGAGCAGTACTTC; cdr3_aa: CASSYEISYEQYF
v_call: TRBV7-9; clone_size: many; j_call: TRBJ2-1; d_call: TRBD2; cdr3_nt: TGTGCCAGCAGCCCGACTAGCGGGGGGCATAATGAGCAGTTCTTC; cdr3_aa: CASSPTSGGHNEQFF
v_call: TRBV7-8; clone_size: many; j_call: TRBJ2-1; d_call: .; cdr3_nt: TGTGCCAGCAGCTTATGGGGGCCGGTGGGTGAGCAGTTCTTC; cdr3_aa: CASSLWGPVGEQFF
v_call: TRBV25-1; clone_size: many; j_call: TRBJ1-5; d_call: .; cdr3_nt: TGTGCCAGCAGGGAGGGGCTACAGCCCCAGCATTTT; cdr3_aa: CASREGLQPQHF
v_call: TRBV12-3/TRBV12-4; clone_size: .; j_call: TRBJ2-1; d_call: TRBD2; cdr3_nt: TGTGCCAGCAGTCTCTCCGGAGCGGGGGGGCCTATCGAGCAGTTCTTC; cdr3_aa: CASSLSGAGGPIEQFF
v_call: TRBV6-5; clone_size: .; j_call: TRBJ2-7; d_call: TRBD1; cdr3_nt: TGTGCCAGCCGGACAGGGGGCTACGAGCAGTACTTC; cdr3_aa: CASRTGGYEQYF
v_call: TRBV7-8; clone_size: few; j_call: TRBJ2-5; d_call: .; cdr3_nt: TGTGCCAGCAGCGACCCCCTGGCCAGCCAAGAGACCCAGTACTTC; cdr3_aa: CASSDPLASQETQYF
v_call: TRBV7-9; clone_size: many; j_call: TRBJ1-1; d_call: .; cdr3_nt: TGTGCCAGCAGCCAGGGGACGGTTGAAGCTTTCTTT; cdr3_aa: CASSQGTVEAFF
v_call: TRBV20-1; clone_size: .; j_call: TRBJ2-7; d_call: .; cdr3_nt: TGCAGTGCTAGACTCCCCCCGCTCCTTGGGGCCAACTCCTACGAGCAGTACTTC; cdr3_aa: CSARLPPLLGANSYEQYF
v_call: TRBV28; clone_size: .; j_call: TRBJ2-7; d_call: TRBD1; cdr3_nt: TGTGCCAGCAGTTTCGGGGACAGAGTCTACGAGCAGTACTTC; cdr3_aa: CASSFGDRVYEQYF
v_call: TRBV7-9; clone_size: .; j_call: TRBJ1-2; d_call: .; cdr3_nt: TGTGCCAGCAGCCGCCTGGGGGATATGAGGGATGGCTACACCTTC; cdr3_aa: CASSRLGDMRDGYTF
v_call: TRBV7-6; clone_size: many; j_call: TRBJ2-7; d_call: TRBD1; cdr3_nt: TGTGCCAGCAGCTGGACAGGGGGCGACGAGCAGTACTTC; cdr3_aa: CASSWTGGDEQYF
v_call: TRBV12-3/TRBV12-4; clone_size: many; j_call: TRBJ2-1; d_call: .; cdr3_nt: TGTGCCAGCAGTTTGTTGGGGGGGGCGGGGAATGAGCAGTTCTTC; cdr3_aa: CASSLLGGAGNEQFF
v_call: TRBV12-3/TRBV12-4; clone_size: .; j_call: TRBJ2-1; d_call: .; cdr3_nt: TGTGCCAGCCTAGGCGCGGGGGCCAGCAATGAGCAGTTCTTC; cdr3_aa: CASLGAGASNEQFF
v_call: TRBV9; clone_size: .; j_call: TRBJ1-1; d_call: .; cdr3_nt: TGTGCCAGCAGCATCTCACCTGGGGGTCACACTGAAGCTTTCTTT; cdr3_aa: CASSISPGGHTEAFF
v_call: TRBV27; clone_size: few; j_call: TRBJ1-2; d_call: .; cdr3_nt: TGTGCCAGCAGTCCGCGAGGCAGCGGTGCCTATGGCTACACCTTC; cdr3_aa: CASSPRGSGAYGYTF
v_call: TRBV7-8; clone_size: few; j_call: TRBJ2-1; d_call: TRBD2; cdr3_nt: TGTGCCAGCTCCCGACTAGCCGGAAATGAGCAGTTCTTC; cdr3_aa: CASSRLAGNEQFF
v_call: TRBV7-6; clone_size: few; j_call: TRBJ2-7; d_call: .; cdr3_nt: TGTGTCAGCAGCTTAAGGCGGGCAACCTACGAGCAGTACTTC; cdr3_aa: CVSSLRRATYEQYF
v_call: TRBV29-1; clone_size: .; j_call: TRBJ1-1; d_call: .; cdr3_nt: TGCAGCGTTGAAGATCGCGGGGGGCGAACTGAAGCTTTCTTT; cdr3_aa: CSVEDRGGRTEAFF
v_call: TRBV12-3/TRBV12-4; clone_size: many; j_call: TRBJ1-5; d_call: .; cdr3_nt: TGTGCCAGCAGGCCAACAGGGACCAATCAGCCCCAGCATTTT; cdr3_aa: CASRPTGTNQPQHF
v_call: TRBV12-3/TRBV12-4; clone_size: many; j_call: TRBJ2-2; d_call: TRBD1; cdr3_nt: TGTGCCAGCACCGGCGACAGGGGGCTAACTGGGGAGCTGTTTTTT; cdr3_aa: CASTGDRGLTGELFF
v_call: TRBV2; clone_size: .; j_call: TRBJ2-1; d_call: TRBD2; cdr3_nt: TGTGCCAGCAGTGAAAGTGGGACTAGATGGAATGAGCAGTTCTTC; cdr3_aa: CASSESGTRWNEQFF
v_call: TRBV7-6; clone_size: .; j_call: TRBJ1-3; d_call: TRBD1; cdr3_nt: TGTGCCAGCAGTAATCCCCGGGGACAGCTGGGAGGAAACACCATATATTTT; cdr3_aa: CASSNPRGQLGGNTIYF
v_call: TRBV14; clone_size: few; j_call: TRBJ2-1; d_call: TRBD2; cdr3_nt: TGTGCCAGCAGCCAAGAGGGGAGCGGGGGGTTCTCCTACAATGAGCAGTTCTTC; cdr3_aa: CASSQEGSGGFSYNEQFF
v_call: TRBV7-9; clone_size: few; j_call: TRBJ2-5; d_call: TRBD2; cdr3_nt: TGTGCCAGCAGCCAGACCCTAGCGGGGGTCGGAGAGACCCAGTACTTC; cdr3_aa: CASSQTLAGVGETQYF
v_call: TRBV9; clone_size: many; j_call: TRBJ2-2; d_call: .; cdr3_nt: TGTGCCAGCAGCGTAGGAAACACCGGGGAGCTGTTTTTT; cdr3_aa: CASSVGNTGELFF
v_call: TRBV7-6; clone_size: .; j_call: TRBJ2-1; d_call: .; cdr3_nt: TGTGCCAGCAGCCCAGGGTTCTCTACGGATGAGCAGTTCTTC; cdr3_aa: CASSPGFSTDEQFF
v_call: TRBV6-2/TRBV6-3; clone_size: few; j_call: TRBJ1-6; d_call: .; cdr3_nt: TGTGCCAGCAGTTACACCGCCTTCGGGGACTCCTATAATTCACCCCTCCACTTT; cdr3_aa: CASSYTAFGDSYNSPLHF
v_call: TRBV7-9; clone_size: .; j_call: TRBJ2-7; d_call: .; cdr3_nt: TGTGCCAGCAGCTTACCGGGACAACCCTCGTACGAGCAGTACTTC; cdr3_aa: CASSLPGQPSYEQYF
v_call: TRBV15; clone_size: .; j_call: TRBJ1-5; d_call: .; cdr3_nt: TGTGCCACCAGCAGAGGCAGGCCAAGAAATCAGCCCCAGCATTTT; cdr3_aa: CATSRGRPRNQPQHF
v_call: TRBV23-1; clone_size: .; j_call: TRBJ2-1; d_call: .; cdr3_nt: TGCGCCAGCAGTCCACGTCCCAACAATGAGCAGTTCTTC; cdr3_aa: CASSPRPNNEQFF
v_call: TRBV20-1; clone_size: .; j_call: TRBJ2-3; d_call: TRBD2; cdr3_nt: TGCAGTGCTAGGCTAGCGGGGGTGAACACAGATACGCAGTATTTT; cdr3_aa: CSARLAGVNTDTQYF
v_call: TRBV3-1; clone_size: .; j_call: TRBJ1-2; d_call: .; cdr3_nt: TGTGCCAGCAGCCAAGGGCGTGGGTCTTATGGCTACACCTTC; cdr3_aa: CASSQGRGSYGYTF
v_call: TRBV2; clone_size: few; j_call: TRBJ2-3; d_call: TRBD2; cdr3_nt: TGTGCCAGCAGTGATGAAGGGACTAGTATCTATACGCAGTATTTT; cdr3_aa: CASSDEGTSIYTQYF